This T cell receptor (beta chain) originates from a study of CD8 T cells in ankylosing spondylitis. Study conclusions and caveats: A motif in TCR beta, a set of eight highly homologous variants, appeared characteristic of ankylosing spondylitis blood.

TCRdb re-called the 5' RACE reads through MiXCR, storing one row per CDR3 protein. The sample has roughly 180,000 distinct CDR3 sequences; around 8.9% are singletons. This clonotype occurred many times. As yet, its antigen is unknown. The sequence was collected from a female donor with ankylosing spondylitis or in good health (not recorded which). The specimen sequenced was blood, either unsorted or a sorted T cell fraction (not recorded which).

CDR3 in DNA: TGCAGCGTTGAGCGGGCAGAGGGGGAAGACGAGCAGTACTTC. Translating gives CSVERAEGEDEQYF. This chain links TRBV29-1 with TRBJ2-7; perhaps TRBD1 as D (6 bases). Germline lookup yields CDR1 SQVTM and CDR2 ANQGSEA. Trimming shortened V by 3 bases and J by 5 bases, and 17 bases separated the two germline ends. There are 14 residues in the CDR3.